This T cell receptor (beta chain) is drawn from a study of blood T cell repertoires in COVID-19. The CDR3 covers 13 residues. The germline V gene has CDR1 WNHNN and CDR2 SYGVQD (reference sequence). V lost 7 bases and J lost 6; bases outside the gene matches: 4. This table comes from immunoSEQ multiplex PCR, and its TCRdb copy is limited to in-frame clones, with some not included. Altogether around 160,000 clones are present, 85% being singletons, with the ten largest covering about 3.1%. This receptor was taken from a middle-aged woman with active or convalescent COVID-19. The gene calls are TRBV10-1 and TRBJ1-4; 8 bases match TRBD1. Material: peripheral blood. The CDR3 loop reads CASKMDRDEKLFF. The CDR3 DNA reads TGCGCCAGCAAAATGGACAGGGATGAAAAACTGTTTTTT.